This TCR beta chain was captured in a study of control samples from healthy donors and cancer patients. Here immunoSEQ multiplex PCR was the method, and the copy in TCRdb shows in-frame clones only, minus some. The table has 150,000 to 200,000 clones, 91% seen once. The CDR3 covers 13 residues. V lost 5 bases, J lost 1 base, and 6 bases lay in between. Germline V gene lookup returns CDR1 MDHEN and CDR2 SYDVKM. To note about this clone: This specimen includes other DNA sequences encoding the same CDR3.

The chain couples TRBV28 to TRBJ2-4; D is perhaps TRBD2 (6 bases). Sequenced sample: blood. This receptor was obtained from a woman aged 25-40 years in good health. The CDR3 loop reads CASSSGAKNIQYF. DNA for the CDR3: TGTGCCAGCAGTAGCGGGGCCAAAAACATTCAGTACTTC.